This TCR beta chain is drawn from a study of control samples from healthy donors and cancer patients. The assay was immunoSEQ multiplex PCR, and TCRdb's table has in-frame clones only and misses some. The sample consists of about 80,000 clones, 90% to 95% of them appearing once. Germline values: CDR1 MNHEY, CDR2 SVGAGI. Trimming took 5 bases from V and 7 from J; bases not matched to a gene: 3. The CDR3 covers 14 residues. This rearrangement joins TRBV6-5 to TRBJ1-6; 9 positions agree with TRBD1. Sample: blood. The source is a man between 50 and 59 years old in good health. CDR3 sequence: CASSTGQGNSPLHF. CDR3 sequence (DNA): TGTGCCAGCAGTACGGGACAGGGAAATTCACCCCTCCACTTT.